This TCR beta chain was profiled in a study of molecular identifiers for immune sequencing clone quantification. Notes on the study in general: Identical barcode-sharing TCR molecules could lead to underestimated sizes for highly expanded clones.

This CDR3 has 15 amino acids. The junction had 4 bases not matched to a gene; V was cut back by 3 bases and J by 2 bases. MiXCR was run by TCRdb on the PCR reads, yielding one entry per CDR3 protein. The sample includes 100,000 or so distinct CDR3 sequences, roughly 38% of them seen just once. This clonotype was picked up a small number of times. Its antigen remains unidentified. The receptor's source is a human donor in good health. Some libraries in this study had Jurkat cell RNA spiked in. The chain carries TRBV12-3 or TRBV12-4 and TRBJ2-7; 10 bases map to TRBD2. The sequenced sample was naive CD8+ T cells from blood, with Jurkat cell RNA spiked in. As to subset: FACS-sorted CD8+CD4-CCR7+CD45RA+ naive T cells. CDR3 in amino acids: CASSFGLADTYEQYF. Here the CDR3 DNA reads TGTGCCAGCAGTTTTGGACTAGCGGACACCTACGAGCAGTACTTC.